This TCR beta chain was identified in a study of blood T cells in healthy people across ages. On this clonotype: This may stem from a read error, because a much larger clone lies one nucleotide away.

Germline V gene lookup returns CDR1 SEHNR and CDR2 FQNEAQ (reference sequence). This CDR3 spans 13 amino acids. V lost 0 bases and J lost 12, with 14 bases in between. Combining a sample-barcoded 5' primer with a J-beta primer mix, a second PCR ran for about 7 to 11 cycles. A single record per CDR3 protein comes from TCRdb applying MiXCR to the 5' RACE reads. The sample includes hundreds of thousands of distinct CDR3 sequences, about 30% of them seen just once. Caucasian individuals from Russia who were healthy and aged about 6 to 95 acted as donors. The draw of peripheral blood yielded roughly 10 milliliters from each donor.

The sequence came from a woman of 80 years or more in good health. The rearrangement uses TRBV7-9 and TRBJ1-2; D remains unclear. Sample: blood. CDR3 sequence reads: CASSLATEEGHTF. CDR3 nucleotides: TGTGCCAGCAGCTTAGCGACCGAGGAGGGCCACACCTTC.